This T cell receptor beta chain was observed in a study of T-cell memory formation after mild COVID-19. In the study overall: Largely donor-specific TCR clusters were found.

TCRdb processed the 5' RACE reads anew with MiXCR; each CDR3 protein has one entry. In the table there are hundreds of thousands of distinct CDR3 sequences, 15% to 20% of which are singletons. In regard to this clonotype: Its matching antigen is unknown.

Study-level points and caveats: In second-wave clones peaking day 37, SARS-CoV-2 specificity remained unconfirmed.

Trimming took 0 bases from V and 5 from J; bases not matched to a gene: 1. The length of the CDR3 is 14 residues. Per germline, CDR1 SGHRS and CDR2 YFSETQ. The sequence derives from a man between 18 and 35 years old who had mild COVID-19 (a few samples of this study predate the infection). Cell type and time point are not known. The sample was PBMCs or a T cell subset sorted from them (not recorded which). This chain uses TRBV5-1 with TRBJ2-7, with 11 bases lining up with TRBD2. CDR3 protein: CASSLASGGHEQYV. CDR3 sequence (DNA): TGCGCCAGCAGCTTGGCTAGCGGGGGGCACGAGCAGTACGTC.